This T cell receptor beta chain comes out of a study of Graves' ophthalmopathy and Graves' hyperthyroidism. Study results and limitations: From stable hyperthyroidism, ophthalmopathy was separated by a 13-signature model with 85% to 90% sensitivity and about 81% specificity. Appearing in blood as well were most expanded thyroid clonotypes above 0.001 frequency.

Ages of hyperthyroidism patients ran from 18 to 65, and their diagnoses were new, under 2 months' duration. This clonotype was detected once. Its antigen is not identified. Transcripts of RNA were the source for amplifying TCR beta CDR3 regions. HTBI-primed first-round RT-PCR preceded second-round multiplex PCR. TCRdb independently ran MiXCR on the multiplex PCR reads; one entry per CDR3 protein. The sample holds 500,000 to 600,000 distinct CDR3 sequences, approximately 35% seen once. The specimen sequenced was peripheral blood or thyroid tissue (not recorded which). The clonotype was recovered from an adult man with Graves' hyperthyroidism.

CDR3 sequence: CSAPKGGVNEKLFF. The DNA for the CDR3 is TGCAGTGCTCCTAAGGGGGGGGTAAATGAAAAACTGTTTTTT. The chain is built from TRBV20-1 and TRBJ1-4; D might be TRBD1 (6 bases). Trimming removed 5 bases from V and 5 bases from J, with 15 bases in between. Germline V gives CDR1 DFQATT, CDR2 SNEGSKA (reference sequence). The CDR3 is 14 residues long.